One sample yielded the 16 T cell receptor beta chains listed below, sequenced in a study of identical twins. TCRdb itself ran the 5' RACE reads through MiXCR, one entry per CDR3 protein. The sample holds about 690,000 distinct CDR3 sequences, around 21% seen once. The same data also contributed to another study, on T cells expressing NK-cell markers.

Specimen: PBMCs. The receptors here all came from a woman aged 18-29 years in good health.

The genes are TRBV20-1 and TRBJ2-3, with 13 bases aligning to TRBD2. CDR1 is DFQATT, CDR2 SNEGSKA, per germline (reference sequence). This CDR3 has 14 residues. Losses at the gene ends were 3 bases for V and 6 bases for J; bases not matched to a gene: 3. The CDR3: CSASPTSGRDTQYF. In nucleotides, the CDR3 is TGCAGTGCTAGCCCGACTAGCGGGAGGGATACGCAGTATTTT.

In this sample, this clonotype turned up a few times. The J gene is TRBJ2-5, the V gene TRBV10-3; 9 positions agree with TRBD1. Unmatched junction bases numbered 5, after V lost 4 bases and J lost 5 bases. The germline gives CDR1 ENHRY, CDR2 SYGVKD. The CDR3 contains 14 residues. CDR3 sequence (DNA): TGTGCCATCAGTGGGGGACAGGGTTTCGAGACCCAGTACTTC. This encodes CAISGGQGFETQYF.

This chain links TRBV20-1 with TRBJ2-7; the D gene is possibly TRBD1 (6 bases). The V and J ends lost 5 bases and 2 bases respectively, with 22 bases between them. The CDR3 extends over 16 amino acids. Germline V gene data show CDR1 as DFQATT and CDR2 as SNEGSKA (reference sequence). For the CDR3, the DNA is TGCAGTGCTCCCCAAAAAGCGTCCCAGGGGCCCTACGAGCAGTACTTC. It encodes CSAPQKASQGPYEQYF.

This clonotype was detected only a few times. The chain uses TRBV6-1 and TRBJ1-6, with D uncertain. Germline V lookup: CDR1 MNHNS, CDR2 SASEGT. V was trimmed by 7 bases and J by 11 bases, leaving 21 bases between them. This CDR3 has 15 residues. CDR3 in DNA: TGTGCCAGCAAGCGAGGCACGAGAACATTGACACCCCTCCACTTT. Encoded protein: CASKRGTRTLTPLHF.

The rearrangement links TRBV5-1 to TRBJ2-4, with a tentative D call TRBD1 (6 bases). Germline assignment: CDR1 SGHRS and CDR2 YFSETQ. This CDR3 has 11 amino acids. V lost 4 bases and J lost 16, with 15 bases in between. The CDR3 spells CASSGRGPCYF. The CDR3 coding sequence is TGCGCCAGCAGCGGCAGGGGACCGTGTTACTTC.

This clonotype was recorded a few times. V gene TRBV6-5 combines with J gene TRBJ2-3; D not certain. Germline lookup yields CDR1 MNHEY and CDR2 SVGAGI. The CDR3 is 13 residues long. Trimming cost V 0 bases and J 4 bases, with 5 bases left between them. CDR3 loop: CASSYSRPDTQYF. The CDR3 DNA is TGTGCCAGCAGTTACTCGAGGCCAGATACGCAGTATTTT.

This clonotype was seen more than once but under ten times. This CDR3 reads CSAPGTGNLKSYGYTF. CDR3 DNA: TGCAGTGCTCCTGGGACAGGCAATCTTAAGAGCTATGGCTACACCTTC. The chain couples TRBV20-1 to TRBJ1-2, with TRBD1 matching 8 bases. Germline V gives CDR1 DFQATT, CDR2 SNEGSKA (reference sequence). CDR3 length: 16 residues. The junction had 15 bases not matched to a gene; V was cut back by 5 bases and J by 4 bases.

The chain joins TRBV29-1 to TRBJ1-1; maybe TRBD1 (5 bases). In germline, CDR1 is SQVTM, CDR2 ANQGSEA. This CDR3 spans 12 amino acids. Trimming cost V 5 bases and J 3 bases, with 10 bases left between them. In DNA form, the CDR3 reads TGCAGCGTTAGGGACGGAGACACTGAAGCTTTCTTT. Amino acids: CSVRDGDTEAFF. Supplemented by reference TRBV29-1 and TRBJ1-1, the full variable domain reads SAVISQKPSRDICQRGTSLTIQCQVDSQVTMMFWYRQQPGQSLTLIATANQGSEATYESGFVIDKFPISRPNLTFSTLTVSNMSPEDSSIYLCSVRDGDTEAFFGQGTRLTVV.

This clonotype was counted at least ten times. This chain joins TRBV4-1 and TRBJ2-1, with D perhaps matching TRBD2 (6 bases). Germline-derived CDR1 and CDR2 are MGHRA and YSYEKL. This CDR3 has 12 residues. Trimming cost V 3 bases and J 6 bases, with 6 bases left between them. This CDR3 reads CASSQGGNEQFF. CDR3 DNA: TGCGCCAGCAGCCAGGGAGGCAATGAGCAGTTCTTC.

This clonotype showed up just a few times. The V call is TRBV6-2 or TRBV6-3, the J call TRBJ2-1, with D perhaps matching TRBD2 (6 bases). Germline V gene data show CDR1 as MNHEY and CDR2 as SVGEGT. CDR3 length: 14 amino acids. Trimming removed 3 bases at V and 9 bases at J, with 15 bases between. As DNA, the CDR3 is TGTGCCAGCAGTTATTCTCTCTTGGGGGGTGAGCAGTTCTTC. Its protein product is CASSYSLLGGEQFF.

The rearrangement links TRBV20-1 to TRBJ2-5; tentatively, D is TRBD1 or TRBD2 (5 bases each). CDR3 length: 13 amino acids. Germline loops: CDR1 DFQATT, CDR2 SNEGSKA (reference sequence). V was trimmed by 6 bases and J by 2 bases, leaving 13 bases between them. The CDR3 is CSARGRLQETQYF. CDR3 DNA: TGCAGTGCCCGGGGACGGTTGCAAGAGACCCAGTACTTC.

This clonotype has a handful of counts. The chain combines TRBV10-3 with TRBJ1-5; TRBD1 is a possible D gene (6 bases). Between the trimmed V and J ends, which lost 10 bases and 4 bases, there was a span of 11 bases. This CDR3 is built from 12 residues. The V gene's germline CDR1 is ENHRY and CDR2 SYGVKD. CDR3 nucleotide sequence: TGTGCCACCCGAGGGGGGAATCAGCCCCAGCATTTT. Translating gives CATRGGNQPQHF.

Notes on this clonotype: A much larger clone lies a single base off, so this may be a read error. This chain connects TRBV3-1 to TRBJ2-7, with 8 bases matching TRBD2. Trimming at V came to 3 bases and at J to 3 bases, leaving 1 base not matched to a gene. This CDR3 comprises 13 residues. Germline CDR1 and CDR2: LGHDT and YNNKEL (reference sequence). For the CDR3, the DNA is TGTGCCAGCAGCCACGGGACTAGCTACGAGCAGTACTTC. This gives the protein CASSHGTSYEQYF.

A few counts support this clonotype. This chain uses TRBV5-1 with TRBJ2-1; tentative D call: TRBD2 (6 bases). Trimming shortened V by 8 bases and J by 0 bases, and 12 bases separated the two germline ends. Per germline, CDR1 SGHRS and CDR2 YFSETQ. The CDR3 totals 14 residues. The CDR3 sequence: CASSGGNSYNEQFF. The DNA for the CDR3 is TGCGCCAGTTCCGGGGGAAACTCCTACAATGAGCAGTTCTTC.

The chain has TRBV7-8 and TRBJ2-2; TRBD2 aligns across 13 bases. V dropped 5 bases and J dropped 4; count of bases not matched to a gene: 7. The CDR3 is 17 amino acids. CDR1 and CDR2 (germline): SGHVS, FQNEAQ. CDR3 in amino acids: CASSPRTSGGLTGELFF. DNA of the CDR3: TGTGCCAGCAGCCCTCGGACTAGCGGGGGCCTCACCGGGGAGCTGTTTTTT.

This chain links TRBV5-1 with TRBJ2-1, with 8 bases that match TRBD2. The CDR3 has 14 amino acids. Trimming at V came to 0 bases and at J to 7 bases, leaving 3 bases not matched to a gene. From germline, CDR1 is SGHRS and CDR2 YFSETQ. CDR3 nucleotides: TGCGCCAGCAGCTTGGACCCTAGCGGGAATGAGCAGTTCTTC. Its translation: CASSLDPSGNEQFF.